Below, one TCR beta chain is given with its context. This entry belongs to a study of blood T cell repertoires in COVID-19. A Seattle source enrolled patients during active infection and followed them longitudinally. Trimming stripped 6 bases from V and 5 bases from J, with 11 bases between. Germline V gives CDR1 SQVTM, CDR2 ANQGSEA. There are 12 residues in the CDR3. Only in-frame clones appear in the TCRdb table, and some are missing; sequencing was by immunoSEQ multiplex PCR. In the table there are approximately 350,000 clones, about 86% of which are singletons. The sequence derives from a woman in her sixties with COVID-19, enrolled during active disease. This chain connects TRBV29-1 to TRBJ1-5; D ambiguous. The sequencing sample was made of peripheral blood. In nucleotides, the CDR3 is TGCAGCGTCGCTGACACATATCAGCCCCAGCATTTT. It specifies CSVADTYQPQHF.